A selection of T cell receptor beta chains follows, all from one sample in a study of blood T cells in healthy people across ages. TCRdb re-analysed the 5' RACE reads in MiXCR, keeping a single row per CDR3 protein. The data contain 1 million or so distinct CDR3 sequences, around 43% of them singletons. Sequencing used blood. All receptors derive from a woman in her fifties or sixties in good health. Each CDR3 is given with its conserved first and last residue. The D gene is left open where the match is weak. Clone size appears in some rows only: once, few, many, or a class for an expanded clone.

V: TRBV7-9
D: -
J: TRBJ1-3
size: -
DNA: TGTGCCAGCAGCTCCCAGGGCATCGTCTCTGGAAACACCATATATTTT
CDR3: CASSSQGIVSGNTIYF

V: TRBV10-3
D: TRBD2
J: TRBJ2-3
size: -
DNA: TGTGCCATCAGCGCAGCGGGAAGCACAGATACGCAGTATTTT
CDR3: CAISAAGSTDTQYF

V: TRBV5-1
D: -
J: TRBJ2-6
size: -
DNA: TGCGCCAGCAGCTTTGGGCACATCTCTGGGGCCAACGTCCTGACTTTC
CDR3: CASSFGHISGANVLTF

V: TRBV5-1
D: -
J: TRBJ2-1
size: few
DNA: TGCGCCAGCAGCTCGGGTTCCGGGGCTGAGCAGTTCTTC
CDR3: CASSSGSGAEQFF

V: TRBV6-1
D: TRBD1
J: TRBJ1-4
size: once
DNA: TGTGCCAGCAGATCCTTAACGACAGGGTATGGTAGGCATGAAAAACTGTTTTTT
CDR3: CASRSLTTGYGRHEKLFF

V: TRBV20-1
D: TRBD2
J: TRBJ2-1
size: few
DNA: TGCAGTGCTAGAGGCCCCCTGGGACTAGCGGGCGATGAGCAGTTCTTC
CDR3: CSARGPLGLAGDEQFF

V: TRBV5-1
D: TRBD2
J: TRBJ2-3
size: few
DNA: TGCGCCAGCAGCGAAGGGGGCCTAGCGGGAGGGCAATATACGCAGTATTTT
CDR3: CASSEGGLAGGQYTQYF

V: TRBV27
D: TRBD1
J: TRBJ2-5
size: few
DNA: TGTGCCAGCAGGCGCACAGGGGGTGGTGAGACCCAGTACTTC
CDR3: CASRRTGGGETQYF

V: TRBV14
D: TRBD1
J: TRBJ1-1
size: -
DNA: TGTGCCAGCAGCCAAGATCGAGGGACAGCAAACACTGAAGCTTTCTTT
CDR3: CASSQDRGTANTEAFF

V: TRBV25-1
D: -
J: TRBJ2-4
size: -
DNA: TGTGCCAGCAGTGAAATCGGGGGAGCCAAAAACATTCAGTACTTC
CDR3: CASSEIGGAKNIQYF

V: TRBV9
D: TRBD2
J: TRBJ2-1
size: -
DNA: TGTGCCAGCAGCGTGGGAGCGGGAGCGAACAATGAGCAGTTCTTC
CDR3: CASSVGAGANNEQFF

V: TRBV7-9
D: TRBD1
J: TRBJ2-7
size: -
DNA: TGTGCCAGCAGCTCACCGACAGGGGAGATACACAATGAGCAGTACTTC
CDR3: CASSSPTGEIHNEQYF

V: TRBV19
D: -
J: TRBJ2-3
size: few
DNA: TGTGCCAGTGGGACTAGCACAGATACGCAGTATTTT
CDR3: CASGTSTDTQYF

V: TRBV13
D: -
J: TRBJ2-1
size: few
DNA: TGTGCCAGCAGCTTCCAGGGGTACAATGAGCAGTTCTTC
CDR3: CASSFQGYNEQFF

V: TRBV20-1
D: TRBD2
J: TRBJ2-4
size: many
DNA: TGCAGTGCTAGAGATCGAGCGGGATTTAACATTCAGTACTTC
CDR3: CSARDRAGFNIQYF

V: TRBV2
D: -
J: TRBJ2-7
size: few
DNA: TGTGCCAGCAAAAGTACCCCCTACGAGCAGTACTTC
CDR3: CASKSTPYEQYF

V: TRBV27
D: -
J: TRBJ2-5
size: -
DNA: TGTGCCAGCAGTTTATCGCAGGCAGGGGGGATGGAGACCCAGTACTTC
CDR3: CASSLSQAGGMETQYF

V: TRBV3-1
D: -
J: TRBJ2-4
size: -
DNA: TGTGCCAGCAGCCAATTAAGCGACAAAGCCAAAAACATTCAGTACTTC
CDR3: CASSQLSDKAKNIQYF

V: TRBV7-8
D: -
J: TRBJ2-3
size: few
DNA: TGTGCCAGCAGCAGCCGGGACTCTGATCCGTATTTT
CDR3: CASSSRDSDPYF

V: TRBV7-3
D: TRBD2
J: TRBJ2-3
size: -
DNA: TGTGCCAGCAGCTTCATGGGACTAGCGGAAGATACGCAGTATTTT
CDR3: CASSFMGLAEDTQYF

V: TRBV20-1
D: TRBD2
J: TRBJ2-2
size: -
DNA: TGCAGTGCTAGAGGAGAAGGGCGGGGGAGCACCGGGGAGCTGTTTTTT
CDR3: CSARGEGRGSTGELFF

V: TRBV29-1
D: -
J: TRBJ2-7
size: few
DNA: TGCAGCGTTGGGCACGGAGCCTACGAGCAGTACTTC
CDR3: CSVGHGAYEQYF

V: TRBV28
D: -
J: TRBJ2-7
size: -
DNA: TGTGCCAGCTGCCAGGGGAGGTACGAGCAGTACTTC
CDR3: CASCQGRYEQYF

V: TRBV27
D: TRBD1
J: TRBJ2-5
size: few
DNA: TGTGCCAGCAGCCCACTCGAGACAGGGTGGAACGGAGAGACCCAGTACTTC
CDR3: CASSPLETGWNGETQYF

V: TRBV10-3
D: -
J: TRBJ2-3
size: few
DNA: TGTGCCATCAGTGAGGGCCTAGGGAGCACAGATACGCAGTATTTT
CDR3: CAISEGLGSTDTQYF

V: TRBV7-6
D: TRBD2
J: TRBJ2-3
size: few
DNA: TGTGCCAGCAGCTTATGGGGGCTTGCCAGCGGGAGCTGGCGCACAGATACGCAGTATTTT
CDR3: CASSLWGLASGSWRTDTQYF

V: TRBV7-8
D: TRBD2
J: TRBJ2-1
size: few
DNA: TGTGCCAGCAGCTTAGTGCGGGAGGGGGACAATGAGCAGTTCTTC
CDR3: CASSLVREGDNEQFF

V: TRBV7-3
D: TRBD1
J: TRBJ2-5
size: -
DNA: TGTGCCAGCAGCCCTAATATGGGACAGACGGAGACCCAGTACTTC
CDR3: CASSPNMGQTETQYF

V: TRBV24-1
D: TRBD2
J: TRBJ2-1
size: -
DNA: TGTGCCACCAGTGAAATCCGGCGGGAGGGCCTGAAGCAGTTCTTC
CDR3: CATSEIRREGLKQFF

V: TRBV6-6
D: TRBD1
J: TRBJ2-3
size: -
DNA: TGTGCCAGCAGTCTCGGACAGGGCATCTCGCAGTATTTT
CDR3: CASSLGQGISQYF

V: TRBV24-1
D: -
J: TRBJ2-5
size: -
DNA: TGTGCCACCAGTGAGGGGTGGGGAGAGACCCAGTACTTC
CDR3: CATSEGWGETQYF

V: TRBV7-3
D: -
J: TRBJ2-3
size: -
DNA: TGTGCCAGCAGCTTAGTCGGAGGGCCGGTAGATACGCAGTATTTT
CDR3: CASSLVGGPVDTQYF

V: TRBV7-2
D: -
J: TRBJ2-5
size: -
DNA: TGTGCCAGCAGCCAGAGGACCACCTCCAAGCAGTACTTC
CDR3: CASSQRTTSKQYF

V: TRBV27
D: -
J: TRBJ1-2
size: few
DNA: TGTGCCAGCAGTTTAAGCAGGGGCGACCTTTACTATGGCTACACCTTC
CDR3: CASSLSRGDLYYGYTF

V: TRBV20-1
D: TRBD2
J: TRBJ2-3
size: -
DNA: TGCAGTGCTAGAGATGGAATAGCGGGACGTCGCACAGATACGCAGTATTTT
CDR3: CSARDGIAGRRTDTQYF

V: TRBV5-1
D: -
J: TRBJ2-4
size: few
DNA: TGCGCCAGCAGCGTGGGGCAAGTTGACATTCAGTACTTC
CDR3: CASSVGQVDIQYF

V: TRBV20-1
D: -
J: TRBJ2-6
size: -
DNA: TGCAGTGCCCCCGGGACAACCTTCTCTGGGGCCAACGTCCTGACTTTC
CDR3: CSAPGTTFSGANVLTF

V: TRBV20-1
D: -
J: TRBJ2-2
size: -
DNA: TGCAGTGCTAGGTCCAGGATGGGCACCGGGGAGCTGTTTTTT
CDR3: CSARSRMGTGELFF

V: TRBV30
D: TRBD2
J: TRBJ2-5
size: -
DNA: TGTGCCTGGAGTAGCGGGGGGTTGGCAGAGACCCAGTACTTC
CDR3: CAWSSGGLAETQYF

V: TRBV6-6
D: TRBD1
J: TRBJ2-3
size: -
DNA: TGTGCCAGCCGAAACAGGGGTGATCAGGGCACAGATACGCAGTATTTT
CDR3: CASRNRGDQGTDTQYF

V: TRBV5-5
D: -
J: TRBJ2-3
size: -
DNA: TGTGCCAGCAGCTTTGCGACTAGGGGAGATACGCAGTATTTT
CDR3: CASSFATRGDTQYF

V: TRBV12-3/TRBV12-4
D: -
J: TRBJ1-1
size: once
DNA: TGTGCCAGCAGTTTCTCGGGGGTTGAAGCTTTCTTT
CDR3: CASSFSGVEAFF

V: TRBV18
D: TRBD1
J: TRBJ2-5
size: -
DNA: TGTGCCAGCTCACGACAGGGATTATCACAAGAGACCCAGTACTTC
CDR3: CASSRQGLSQETQYF

V: TRBV7-2
D: -
J: TRBJ2-1
size: -
DNA: TGTGCCAGCAGCTTAGCGACTCCCTACGAGCAGTTCTTC
CDR3: CASSLATPYEQFF

V: TRBV10-3
D: -
J: TRBJ2-6
size: -
DNA: TGTGCCATACAGGGCTCCGGGGCCAACGTCCTGGCTTTC
CDR3: CAIQGSGANVLAF

V: TRBV6-2/TRBV6-3
D: TRBD1
J: TRBJ2-4
size: -
DNA: TGTGCCAGCAGGCGGACAGGGGGCGTTAAAAACATTCAGTACTTC
CDR3: CASRRTGGVKNIQYF

V: TRBV7-2
D: TRBD2
J: TRBJ2-7
size: many
DNA: TGTGCCAGCAGCCTGGGGGTGATAGCGGGAGGGAGCTCCTACGAGCAGTACTTC
CDR3: CASSLGVIAGGSSYEQYF

V: TRBV7-2
D: -
J: TRBJ2-7
size: few
DNA: TGTGCCAGCAGCTTAGGGGGGTGGATCGAAAACTACGAGCAGTACTTC
CDR3: CASSLGGWIENYEQYF

V: TRBV12-3/TRBV12-4
D: -
J: TRBJ2-7
size: -
DNA: TGTGCCAGCAGTCGTCTAGCGCACTCCTACGAGCAGTACTTC
CDR3: CASSRLAHSYEQYF